These T cell receptor beta chains were read from a single sample in a study of vaccination effects on CD4 cells after COVID-19. The repertoire was sequenced with immunoSEQ multiplex PCR; TCRdb's copy has only in-frame clones and lacks some. This table holds more than 20,000 clones, 69% found once. Their antigens are not known. Sample: CD4+ T cells from PBMCs cultured with SARS-CoV-2 spike peptides, taken before COVID-19 vaccination. The receptors here all came from a human donor who had a prior SARS-CoV-2 infection. Each CDR3 is given without its conserved first and last residue.

J: TRBJ2-1; V: TRBV10-3; CDR3: AISDRGGLGINEQF
J: TRBJ2-7; V: TRBV15; CDR3: ATSEAGGGPYEQY
J: TRBJ2-7; V: TRBV6-5; CDR3: ASSSPGLTYEQY
J: TRBJ1-2; V: TRBV2; CDR3: ASSGLNGYT
J: TRBJ2-2; V: TRBV2; CDR3: ASVRQGNTGELF
J: TRBJ2-5; V: TRBV2; CDR3: ASCRNSGGKETQY
J: TRBJ1-2; V: TRBV19; CDR3: ASSIPGGPSGYT
J: TRBJ2-2; V: TRBV7-8; CDR3: ASSLVGLWGSNTGELF
J: TRBJ1-3; V: TRBV6-1; CDR3: ASSESRLGPSGNTIY
J: TRBJ2-3; V: TRBV5-4; CDR3: ASSLRREVPDTQY
J: TRBJ2-7; V: TRBV15; CDR3: ATSTDRTGRLYEQY
J: TRBJ1-3; V: TRBV10-1; CDR3: ASSNIRAPTTGNTIY
J: TRBJ1-5; V: TRBV30; CDR3: AWPRPSFRRFYSNQPQH
J: TRBJ2-1; V: TRBV7-2; CDR3: ASSRPPGTSLYTEQF
J: TRBJ1-1; V: TRBV5-4; CDR3: ASSLDVRGADTEAF
J: TRBJ1-2; V: TRBV30; CDR3: AWSGGDGYT
J: TRBJ1-2; V: TRBV6-5; CDR3: ASTDGGSGNYGYT
J: TRBJ2-7; V: TRBV19; CDR3: ASSAWTGPYEQY
J: TRBJ1-2; V: TRBV18; CDR3: ASSPPGRVEGGYT
J: TRBJ2-2; V: TRBV3-1/TRBV3-2; CDR3: ASRAGFGELF
J: TRBJ2-1; V: TRBV19; CDR3: ASSIGTSGSSEQF
J: TRBJ2-5; V: TRBV5-1; CDR3: ASSLFAGETQY
J: TRBJ2-7; V: TRBV11-2; CDR3: ASSPLRDPYEQY
J: TRBJ2-5; V: TRBV5-4; CDR3: ASSLGGGGETQY
J: TRBJ2-3; V: TRBV9; CDR3: ASSESPRTDTQY
J: TRBJ2-5; V: TRBV3-1/TRBV3-2; CDR3: ASSGRVETQY
J: TRBJ2-3; V: TRBV10-3; CDR3: AISESGERKGTQY
J: TRBJ1-1; V: TRBV2; CDR3: ASRDRGYLNTEAF
J: TRBJ1-2; V: TRBV19; CDR3: ASSPQTDYGYT
J: TRBJ1-1; V: TRBV6-5; CDR3: ASSILRTEAF
J: TRBJ2-7; V: TRBV6-5; CDR3: ASSYRGLGTYEQY
J: TRBJ2-1; V: TRBV11-2; CDR3: ASSTGLAEYNEQF
J: TRBJ2-7; V: TRBV7-8; CDR3: ASSLVFLAGGRPEQY
J: TRBJ1-2; V: TRBV4-2; CDR3: ASSQDQSGYGYT
J: TRBJ2-2; V: TRBV15; CDR3: ATSREQGDAGELF
J: TRBJ1-2; V: TRBV2; CDR3: ASSDYPPSGYT
J: TRBJ2-5; V: TRBV11-1; CDR3: ASSGGYRETQY
J: TRBJ2-5; V: TRBV10-3; CDR3: AIRRGLAGGWETQY
J: TRBJ1-2; V: TRBV7-9; CDR3: ASSLEHRQYYGYT
J: TRBJ2-7; V: TRBV7-2; CDR3: ASSLRTGGAEQY
J: TRBJ1-1; V: TRBV7-9; CDR3: ASSPGGGTEAF
J: TRBJ2-2; V: TRBV5-1; CDR3: ASSFQQGASTGELF
J: TRBJ1-1; V: TRBV5-1; CDR3: ASSLGTGGLDAF
J: TRBJ2-7; V: TRBV11-3; CDR3: ASSLEAGGRYEQY
J: TRBJ2-7; V: TRBV7-2; CDR3: ASSPPTNEQY
J: TRBJ1-1; V: TRBV29-1; CDR3: SVQSGIHTEAF
J: TRBJ2-3; V: TRBV24-1; CDR3: AYFPGRFSDTQY
J: TRBJ2-5; V: TRBV2; CDR3: ASGDRGRGIKY
J: TRBJ1-2; V: TRBV5-5; CDR3: ASSLDGRQEGGYT
J: TRBJ1-3; V: TRBV29-1; CDR3: SVAGLSGNTIY
J: TRBJ2-1; V: TRBV18; CDR3: ASSPDRNNEQF
J: TRBJ2-1; V: TRBV7-3; CDR3: ASSKRAGNEQF
J: TRBJ1-2; V: TRBV28; CDR3: ASGQGQESYGYT
J: TRBJ2-3; V: TRBV2; CDR3: ASTGTSGGHAGDTQY
J: TRBJ2-2; V: TRBV7-9; CDR3: ASSPYTGELF
J: TRBJ1-1; V: TRBV6-5; CDR3: ASSYLGNSRRAF
J: TRBJ2-2; V: TRBV6-1; CDR3: ASSEGLAGGRRRTGELF
J: TRBJ2-1; V: TRBV9; CDR3: ASSVGVDRYNEQF
J: TRBJ1-2; V: TRBV5-4; CDR3: ASSFNRGYT
J: TRBJ2-3; V: TRBV9; CDR3: ASSVAGGSLEDTQY